This T cell receptor (beta chain) was captured by sequencing in a study of T cell responses to AZD1222 COVID-19 vaccine. V lost 2 bases and J lost 4; bases outside the gene matches: 1. The CDR3 has 14 amino acids. CDR1 and CDR2 from the germline V gene are SGHRS and YFSETQ. The protocol was immunoSEQ multiplex PCR, while the TCRdb copy is restricted to in-frame clones and leaves out a portion. The data hold some 180,000 clones, with more than 80% observed a single time. The sequence came from an adult who received the MenACWY meningococcal vaccine as a control. This chain uses TRBV5-1 with TRBJ2-7; 12 nucleotides match TRBD2. This material consisted of peripheral blood, taken 28 days after the second dose of the MenACWY control vaccine. The CDR3 is CASSLTSGRYEQYF. For the CDR3, the DNA is TGCGCCAGCAGCTTAACTAGCGGGAGGTACGAGCAGTACTTC. The whole variable domain, filled in from reference TRBV5-1 and TRBJ2-7, reads KAGVTQTPRYLIKTRGQQVTLSCSPISGHRSVSWYQQTPGQGLQFLFEYFSETQRNKGNFPGRFSGRQFSNSRSEMNVSTLELGDSALYLCASSLTSGRYEQYFGPGTRLTVT.